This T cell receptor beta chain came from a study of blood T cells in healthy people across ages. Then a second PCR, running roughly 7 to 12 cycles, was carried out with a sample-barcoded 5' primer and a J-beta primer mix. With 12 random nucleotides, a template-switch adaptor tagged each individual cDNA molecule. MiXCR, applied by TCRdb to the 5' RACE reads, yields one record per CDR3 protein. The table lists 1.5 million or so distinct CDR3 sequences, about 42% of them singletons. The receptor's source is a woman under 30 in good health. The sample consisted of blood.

CDR3 protein: CASSTQSDEQFF. DNA for the CDR3: TGTGCCAGCAGCACTCAGAGTGATGAGCAGTTCTTC. The V call is TRBV13, the J call TRBJ2-1; unclear D gene. Germline CDR1 PRHDT, CDR2 FYEKMQ (reference sequence). Trimming cost V 5 bases and J 8 bases, with 10 bases left between them. The CDR3 is made up of 12 amino acids.